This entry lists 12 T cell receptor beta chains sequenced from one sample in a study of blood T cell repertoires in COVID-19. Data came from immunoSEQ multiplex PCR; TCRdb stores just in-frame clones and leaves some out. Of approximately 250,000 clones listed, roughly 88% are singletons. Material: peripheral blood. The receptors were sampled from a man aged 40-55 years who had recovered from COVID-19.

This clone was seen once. CDR3 bases: TGCGCCAGCAGCGGGATGACTAGCGCAAATGAGCAGTTCTTC. Its protein product is CASSGMTSANEQFF. The chain combines TRBV5-1 with TRBJ2-1; 8 bases are a match to TRBD2. CDR3 length equals 14 residues. Trimming took 4 bases from V and 7 from J; bases not matched to a gene: 7. Germline CDR1 SGHRS, CDR2 YFSETQ.

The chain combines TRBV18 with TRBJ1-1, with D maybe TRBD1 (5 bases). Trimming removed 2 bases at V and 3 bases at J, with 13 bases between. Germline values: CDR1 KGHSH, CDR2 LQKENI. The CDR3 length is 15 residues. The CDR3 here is CASSPMVGRDTEAFF. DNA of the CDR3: TGTGCCAGCTCACCAATGGTGGGCAGGGACACTGAAGCTTTCTTT.

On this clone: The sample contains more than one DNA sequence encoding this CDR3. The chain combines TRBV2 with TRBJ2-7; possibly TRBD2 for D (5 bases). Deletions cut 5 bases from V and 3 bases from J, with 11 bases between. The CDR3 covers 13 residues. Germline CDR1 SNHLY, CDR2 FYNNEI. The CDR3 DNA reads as TGTGCCAGCAGTAGGACTGGTGTCTACGAGCAGTACTTC. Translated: CASSRTGVYEQYF. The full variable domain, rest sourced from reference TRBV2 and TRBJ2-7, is EPEVTQTPSHQVTQMGQEVILRCVPISNHLYFYWYRQILGQKVEFLVSFYNNEISEKSEIFDDQFSVERPDGSNFTLKIRSTKLEDSAMYFCASSRTGVYEQYFGPGTRLTVT.

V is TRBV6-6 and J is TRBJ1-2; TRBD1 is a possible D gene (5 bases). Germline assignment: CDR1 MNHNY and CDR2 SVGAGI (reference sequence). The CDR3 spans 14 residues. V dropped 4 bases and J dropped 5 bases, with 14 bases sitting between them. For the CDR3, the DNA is TGTGCCAGCAGTTCGATACAGGTTGGGTATGGCTACACCTTC. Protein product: CASSSIQVGYGYTF.

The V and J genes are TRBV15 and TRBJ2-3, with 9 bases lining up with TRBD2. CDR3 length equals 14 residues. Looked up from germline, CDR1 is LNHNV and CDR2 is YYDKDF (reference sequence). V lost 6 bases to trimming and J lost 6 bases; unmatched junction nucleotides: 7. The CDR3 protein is CATRLAGVPDTQYF. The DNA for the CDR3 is TGTGCCACCAGGTTAGCGGGAGTTCCGGATACGCAGTATTTT.

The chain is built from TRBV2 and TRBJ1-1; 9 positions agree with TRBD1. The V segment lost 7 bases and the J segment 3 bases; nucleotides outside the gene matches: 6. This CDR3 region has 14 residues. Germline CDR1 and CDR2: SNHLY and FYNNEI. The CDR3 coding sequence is TGTGCCAGCAAGACAGGGGGGGTCGACACTGAAGCTTTCTTT. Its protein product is CASKTGGVDTEAFF.

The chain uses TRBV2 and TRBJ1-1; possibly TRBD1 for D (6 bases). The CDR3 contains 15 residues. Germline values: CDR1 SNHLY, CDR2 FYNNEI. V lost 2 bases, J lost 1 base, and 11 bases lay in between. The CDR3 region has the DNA TGTGCCAGCAGTGAAAAGGGGGTTACGAACACTGAAGCTTTCTTT. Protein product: CASSEKGVTNTEAFF.

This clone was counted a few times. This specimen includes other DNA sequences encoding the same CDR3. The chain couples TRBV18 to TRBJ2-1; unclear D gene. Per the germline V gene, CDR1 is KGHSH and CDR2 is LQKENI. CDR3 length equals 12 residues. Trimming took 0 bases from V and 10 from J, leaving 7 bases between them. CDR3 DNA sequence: TGTGCCAGCTCACCACCGTCCCGGGAGCAGTTCTTC. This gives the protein CASSPPSREQFF.

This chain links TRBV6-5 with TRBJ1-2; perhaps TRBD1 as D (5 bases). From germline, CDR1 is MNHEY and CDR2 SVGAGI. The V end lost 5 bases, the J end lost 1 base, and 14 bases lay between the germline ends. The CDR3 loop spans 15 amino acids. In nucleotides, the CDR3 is TGTGCCAGCAGTCGGTCCGGGGGAGGTAACTATGGCTACACCTTC. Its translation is CASSRSGGGNYGYTF.

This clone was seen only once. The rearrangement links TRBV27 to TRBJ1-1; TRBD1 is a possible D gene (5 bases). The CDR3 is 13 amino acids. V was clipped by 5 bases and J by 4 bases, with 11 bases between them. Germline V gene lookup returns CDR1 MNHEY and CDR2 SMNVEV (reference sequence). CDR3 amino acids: CASSTGRGTEAFF. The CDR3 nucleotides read TGTGCCAGCAGTACAGGTAGGGGCACTGAAGCTTTCTTT.

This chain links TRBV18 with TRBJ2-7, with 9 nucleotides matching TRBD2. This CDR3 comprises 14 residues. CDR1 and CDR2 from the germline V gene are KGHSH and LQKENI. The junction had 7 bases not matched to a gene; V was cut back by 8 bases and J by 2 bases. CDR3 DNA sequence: TGTGCCAGCAGTAGCGGGAGAGCCACCTACGAGCAGTACTTC. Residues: CASSSGRATYEQYF.

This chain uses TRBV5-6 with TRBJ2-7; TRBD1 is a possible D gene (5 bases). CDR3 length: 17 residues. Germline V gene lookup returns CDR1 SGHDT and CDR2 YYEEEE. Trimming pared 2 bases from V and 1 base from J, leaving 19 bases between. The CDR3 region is CASSFIHFGQGSYEQYF. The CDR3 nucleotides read TGTGCCAGCAGCTTCATCCACTTTGGGCAGGGATCCTACGAGCAGTACTTC.